This T cell receptor (beta chain) derives from a study of human T cells and chemical hapten exposure. Study details: Per-sample variation in TCR yield stemmed mainly from small pooled library volume differences. Study-wide results and caveats: Versus controls, expanded TCRs had significantly more large CDR3 similarity clusters.

Time point in this sample: patch test 2, 6 weeks after DPC sensitization. Described treatment: therapeutic diphenylcyclopropenone sensitization with weekly scalp DPC. By proportion, this clonotype is medium-sized. Its target is unknown. This CDR3 comprises 15 residues. The trim removed 4 bases at V and 3 bases at J, leaving 3 bases unmatched. Per germline, CDR1 MRHNA and CDR2 SNTAGT. TCRdb used MiXCR to reprocess the RACE reads, holding one entry per CDR3 protein. This sample has about 40,000 distinct CDR3 sequences, with around 3% found just once. This receptor was obtained from a man aged 40-49 years with alopecia areata. Some clones in this sample may be carry-over from other donors' samples. The chain couples TRBV6-4 to TRBJ2-3; 11 bases map to TRBD1. The sequenced sample was whole blood, obtained in connection with sensitization to the hapten diphenylcyclopropenone (DPC). In nucleotides, the CDR3 is TGTGCCAGCAGTGCTGGGACAGGGGGGACAGATACGCAGTATTTT. Its translation: CASSAGTGGTDTQYF.